Following are 27 T cell receptor beta chains from one sample sequenced in a study of neoadjuvant nivolumab and ipilimumab in lung cancer (dated by TCRdb to the early 2020s). Libraries came from the immunoSEQ multiplex PCR assay. TCRdb took this table from immuneACCESS and kept in-frame rearrangements with V and J called. Such tables lack part of the clones; where checked against another copy, unresolved V genes explain under half of the gap, and the rest is unexplained. For this sample there are about 18,000 clones; more than 65% appear just once. The ten largest make up around 7% of the sample. Sample time point, as interpreted from the label and publication: at surgical resection after neoadjuvant nivolumab +/- ipilimumab. The sequences come from tumor tissue, collected after neoadjuvant nivolumab, alone or with ipilimumab, at or shortly before surgery. The receptors were sampled from an adult with non-small cell lung cancer.

The chain joins TRBV5-5 to TRBJ1-2; D gene uncertain. The V end lost 4 bases, the J end lost 6 bases, and 7 bases lay between the germline ends. The CDR3 is made up of 11 amino acids. Germline V gives CDR1 SGHKS, CDR2 YYEKEE (reference sequence). The CDR3 reads CASSLMDGYTF. In DNA form, the CDR3 reads TGTGCCAGCAGCCTCATGGATGGCTACACCTTC. The entire variable domain, with the rest obtained from reference TRBV5-5 and TRBJ1-2, is as follows: DAGVTQSPTHLIKTRGQQVTLRCSPISGHKSVSWYQQVLGQGPQFIFQYYEKEERGRGNFPDRFSARQFPNYSSELNVNALLLGDSALYLCASSLMDGYTFGSGTRLTVV.

V usage is TRBV29-1 and J usage is TRBJ1-2; tentative D call: TRBD1 (5 bases). Per germline, CDR1 SQVTM and CDR2 ANQGSEA. This CDR3 spans 10 amino acids. V was cut by 8 bases and J by 4 bases, with 8 bases left in between. The CDR3 loop reads CSRGGYGYTF. CDR3 coding DNA: TGCAGCCGGGGGGGCTATGGCTACACCTTC.

This chain joins TRBV27 and TRBJ2-7, with TRBD2 as a possible D gene (5 bases). From germline, CDR1 is MNHEY and CDR2 SMNVEV (reference sequence). V shed 4 bases and J shed 7 bases, with 20 bases lying between them. The CDR3 has 15 residues. CDR3 residues: CASSSPTSRLWEQYF. DNA for the CDR3: TGTGCCAGCAGTTCCCCCACTAGTAGGCTCTGGGAGCAGTACTTC.

The chain recombines TRBV2 with TRBJ1-4; D is perhaps TRBD1 (5 bases). V lost 6 bases to trimming and J lost 5 bases, with 13 bases between them. CDR3 size: 14 residues. Germline V gene sequence: CDR1 SNHLY, CDR2 FYNNEI. In DNA, the CDR3 is TGTGCCAGCAGAGTGGACACCGCAAATGAAAAACTGTTTTTT. Its translation: CASRVDTANEKLFF.

The J gene is TRBJ1-5, the V gene TRBV6-1, with a tentative D call TRBD1 (6 bases). The CDR3 length is 16 residues. V was cut by 4 bases and J by 5 bases, with 18 bases left in between. Germline assignment: CDR1 MNHNS and CDR2 SASEGT. The CDR3 DNA follows: TGTGCCAGCAGTGTGAGAGGGGACACTACTTATCAGCCCCAGCATTTT. This encodes CASSVRGDTTYQPQHF.

The rearrangement links TRBV29-1 to TRBJ2-1; D may be TRBD1 or TRBD2 (5 bases each). V was cut by 5 bases and J by 9 bases, with 17 bases left in between. The CDR3 length is 13 residues. From germline, CDR1 is SQVTM and CDR2 ANQGSEA. The CDR3 DNA sequence: TGCAGCGTTCCCGAGGTTGGGGGTGGTGAGCAGTTCTTC. This translates into CSVPEVGGGEQFF.

The chain is built from TRBV11-2 and TRBJ1-1, with D perhaps matching TRBD1 (5 bases). V dropped 2 bases and J dropped 10 bases, with 17 bases sitting between them. Germline CDR1 and CDR2: SGHAT and FQNNGV. The CDR3 totals 14 residues. The CDR3, as DNA: TGTGCCAGCAGCTTACTTGGCGACAGAGTGGGAGCTTTCTTT. As protein: CASSLLGDRVGAFF.

J is TRBJ1-1 and V is TRBV9, with a possible D match to TRBD1 (6 bases). Trimming took off 0 bases at V and 6 bases at J, with 12 bases between the two ends. The CDR3 is made up of 14 amino acids. Germline CDR1 reads SGDLS; CDR2 reads YYNGEE. The CDR3 protein is CASSVGRGRAEAFF. The CDR3 DNA reads as TGTGCCAGCAGCGTAGGGCGGGGGCGCGCTGAAGCTTTCTTT.

This clone was observed a handful of times. This rearrangement joins TRBV18 to TRBJ1-3; 10 bases fit TRBD1. Germline V gives CDR1 KGHSH, CDR2 LQKENI. The CDR3 consists of 17 residues. The J segment lost 3 bases and the V segment lost 5 bases, leaving 10 bases of the junction unmatched. The CDR3 nucleotides are TGTGCCAGCTCAACCACCGGGACAGGGGCGCTTGGAAACACCATATATTTT. Its protein is CASSTTGTGALGNTIYF. Full variable domain (missing parts from reference TRBV18 and TRBJ1-3): NAGVMQNPRHLVRRRGQEARLRCSPMKGHSHVYWYRQLPEEGLKFMVYLQKENIIDESGMPKERFSAEFPKEGPSILRIQQVVRGDSAAYFCASSTTGTGALGNTIYFGEGSWLTVV.

By frequency in the sample, this clone is medium-sized. CDR3 in DNA: TGCGCCAGCAGCTCGCCCGGGACTAGCGGGGCCTCCGACTACGAGCAGTACTTC. Amino acid sequence: CASSSPGTSGASDYEQYF. The V gene is TRBV5-1, the J gene TRBJ2-7, with TRBD2 identical over 13 bases. Losses at the gene ends were 3 bases for V and 3 bases for J; bases not matched to a gene: 12. Germline V lookup: CDR1 SGHRS, CDR2 YFSETQ. The CDR3 runs to 18 residues.

The chain combines TRBV6-1 with TRBJ2-6; the D gene is possibly TRBD2 (6 bases). The germline CDR1 and CDR2 sequences are MNHNS and SASEGT. CDR3 length equals 15 residues. V shed 5 bases and J shed 0 bases, with 8 bases lying between them. The CDR3 sequence: CASSPGVSGANVLTF. CDR3 DNA: TGTGCCAGCAGTCCGGGGGTCTCTGGGGCCAACGTCCTGACTTTC.

This chain connects TRBV7-2 to TRBJ1-1; no firm D call. V was shortened by 3 bases and J by 1 base, with 6 bases between the two germline ends. This CDR3 is 13 amino acids long. CDR1 is SGHTA, CDR2 FQGNSA, per germline. The CDR3 DNA reads as TGTGCCAGCAGCTTTTGGGGGAACACTGAAGCTTTCTTT. This sequence encodes CASSFWGNTEAFF.

The chain's CDR3 is CASSGAGLGYTEAFF. The CDR3 coding sequence is TGTGCCAGCAGTGGGGCAGGCTTAGGTTACACTGAAGCTTTCTTT. V and J are TRBV6-1 and TRBJ1-1, with D unclear. V lost 4 bases and J 3 bases, leaving 15 bases between the germline ends. In germline, CDR1 is MNHNS, CDR2 SASEGT. The CDR3 length is 15 residues.

The CDR3 spells CAWSGGSIEQYF. The DNA of the CDR3 is TGTGCCTGGAGTGGAGGGTCCATCGAGCAGTACTTC. This rearrangement joins TRBV30 to TRBJ2-7, with a possible D match to TRBD2 (5 bases). This CDR3 spans 12 amino acids. V dropped 1 base and J dropped 6 bases, with 10 bases sitting between them. From germline, CDR1 is GTSNPN and CDR2 SVGIG (reference sequence).

J is TRBJ1-4 and V is TRBV30; 7 positions match TRBD1. The CDR3 is 16 residues long. CDR1 is GTSNPN, CDR2 SVGIG, per germline (reference sequence). V shed 3 bases and J 8 bases; nucleotides not matched to a gene: 15. CDR3 amino acids: CAWRWPAGDRGEKLFF. In DNA form, the CDR3 reads TGTGCCTGGAGATGGCCGGCGGGGGACAGAGGGGAAAAACTGTTTTTT.

The chain has TRBV11-2 and TRBJ1-2; 11 positions agree with TRBD1. Germline CDR1 reads SGHAT; CDR2 reads FQNNGV. V gave up 4 bases and J gave up 8 bases; unmatched junction bases: 6. CDR3 size: 14 residues. CDR3 DNA sequence: TGTGCCAGCAGCTGGGGACAGGGGGTGTTGGGCTACACCTTC. It yields the protein CASSWGQGVLGYTF.

The chain recombines TRBV5-4 with TRBJ1-6; TRBD1 aligns across 9 bases. The V gene's germline CDR1 is SGHNT and CDR2 YYREEE (reference sequence). The CDR3 totals 17 residues. The junction had 14 bases not matched to a gene; V was cut back by 3 bases and J by 10 bases. In nucleotides, the CDR3 is TGTGCCAGCAGCTCCGAGCCGGGACAGGGCTCCTACTCACCCCTCCACTTT. This sequence encodes CASSSEPGQGSYSPLHF. Variable domain in full (rest from reference TRBV5-4 and TRBJ1-6): ETGVTQSPTHLIKTRGQQVTLRCSSQSGHNTVSWYQQALGQGPQFIFQYYREEENGRGNFPPRFSGLQFPNYSSELNVNALELDDSALYLCASSSEPGQGSYSPLHFGNGTRLTVT.

This sequence joins TRBV2 and TRBJ2-7, with a tentative D call TRBD2 (6 bases). The CDR3 has 15 residues. CDR1 is SNHLY and CDR2 is FYNNEI in the germline V gene. With 5 bases removed from V and 0 bases from J, the gap between germline ends came to 14 bases. CDR3 nucleotide sequence: TGTGCCAGCAGTATTAGGGAGGTGAGCTCCTACGAGCAGTACTTC. Its protein product is CASSIREVSSYEQYF.

Turning to this clone: The junction differs from germline at one of its ends, possibly a read error. CDR3 region: CASSPGVAGGPDEQFF. The CDR3 nucleotides read TGTGCTAGCAGCCCAGGGGTGGCGGGAGGGCCGGATGAGCAGTTCTTC. The chain joins TRBV7-7 to TRBJ2-1; 9 nucleotides agree with TRBD2. Germline CDR1 SSHAT, CDR2 FNYEAQ (reference sequence). This CDR3 is built from 16 residues.

The chain carries TRBV30 and TRBJ2-4; possible D gene TRBD1, 5 bases. This CDR3 is 15 amino acids long. Germline-derived CDR1 and CDR2 are GTSNPN and SVGIG (reference sequence). V shed 3 bases and J shed 3 bases, with 15 bases lying between them. The CDR3 spells CAWRVGALGKNIQYF. In nucleotides, the CDR3 is TGTGCCTGGAGGGTAGGGGCGCTTGGCAAAAACATTCAGTACTTC.

The chain carries TRBV7-2 and TRBJ2-3; D is uncertain. The CDR3 loop spans 15 amino acids. From germline, CDR1 is SGHTA and CDR2 FQGNSA. V lost 3 bases and J 2 bases, leaving 12 bases between the germline ends. DNA for the CDR3: TGTGCCAGCAGCTTCCGAGCGTCATCCACAGATACGCAGTATTTT. Translated: CASSFRASSTDTQYF.

This chain joins TRBV2 and TRBJ1-1; D ambiguous. This CDR3 contains 13 residues. Trimming stripped 7 bases from V and 0 bases from J, with 9 bases between. From germline, CDR1 is SNHLY and CDR2 FYNNEI. CDR3 nucleotide sequence: TGTGCCAGCAATACGGAGATGAACACTGAAGCTTTCTTT. Protein product: CASNTEMNTEAFF.

The genes are TRBV27 and TRBJ2-3; maybe TRBD2 (5 bases). Per germline, CDR1 MNHEY and CDR2 SMNVEV (reference sequence). Deletions cut 2 bases from V and 0 bases from J, with 15 bases between. The CDR3 sequence is 17 residues long. The DNA of the CDR3 is TGTGCCAGCAGTTTAGACCAGCGGAGCTCTAGCACAGATACGCAGTATTTT. Amino acid sequence: CASSLDQRSSSTDTQYF.

The chain combines TRBV10-3 with TRBJ2-1, with D tentatively TRBD2 (5 bases). V shed 3 bases and J shed 5 bases, with 5 bases lying between them. CDR1 ENHRY and CDR2 SYGVKD come from the germline V gene. The CDR3 spans 12 residues. CDR3 protein: CAISELDNEQFF. In DNA, the CDR3 is TGTGCCATCAGTGAACTAGACAATGAGCAGTTCTTC.

V and J are TRBV27 and TRBJ2-7; D perhaps matches TRBD1 (5 bases). Germline loops: CDR1 MNHEY, CDR2 SMNVEV (reference sequence). Deletions cut 2 bases from V and 7 bases from J, with 12 bases between. The CDR3 is 13 amino acids. The CDR3 nucleotides read TGTGCCAGCAGTTTAGGGGCCGGGTTAGAGCAGTACTTC. This sequence encodes CASSLGAGLEQYF.

This clone has a handful of counts. The J gene is TRBJ2-3, the V gene TRBV27; D may be TRBD2 (6 bases). V dropped 5 bases and J dropped 0 bases, with 15 bases sitting between them. The CDR3 loop spans 16 amino acids. Germline CDR1 is MNHEY and CDR2 is SMNVEV (reference sequence). This CDR3 is CASSDRGLSSTDTQYF. The CDR3 bases are TGTGCCAGCAGTGATAGGGGACTTTCTAGCACAGATACGCAGTATTTT.

This clone came up a few times. The V and J genes are TRBV30 and TRBJ1-1; D not certain. Germline CDR1 reads GTSNPN; CDR2 reads SVGIG (reference sequence). Between the trimmed V and J ends, which lost 0 bases and 4 bases, there was a span of 9 bases. This CDR3 spans 13 amino acids. CDR3 DNA: TGTGCCTGGAGTGTAATAGGGAGCACTGAAGCTTTCTTT. Its protein is CAWSVIGSTEAFF.